This T cell receptor (beta chain) was captured by sequencing in a study of Graves' ophthalmopathy and Graves' hyperthyroidism (dated by TCRdb to 2016 to 2019). Concerning the study at large: Hyperthyroidism was considered stable if no progression to ophthalmopathy occurred within 18 months of follow-up. To explore V-J signatures that separate ophthalmopathy from hyperthyroidism, a discovery set of about a hundred patients was enrolled, consisting of under 50 with ophthalmopathy and some 59 with stable hyperthyroidism. To tell Graves' ophthalmopathy apart from Graves' hyperthyroidism, and to predict which patients would progress to ophthalmopathy, the study relied on TCR beta repertoire signatures. T-cell repertoires of thyroid tissue and blood were compared in over 5 hyperthyroidism patients. An independent validation cohort was composed of around 19 hyperthyroidism patients and 17 patients who later progressed from hyperthyroidism to ophthalmopathy. In total, 135 blood samples were TCR-sequenced: 40 to 45 ophthalmopathy, some 75 hyperthyroidism and roughly 17 hyperthyroidism-to-ophthalmopathy patients. Following sampling, methimazole starting at 30 mg daily was administered to hyperthyroidism patients, and high-dose intravenous methylprednisolone was administered to ophthalmopathy patients.

For repertoire sequencing, TCR beta CDR3 regions were amplified from RNA transcripts. A first-round RT-PCR used HTBI primers with the Qiagen OneStep RT-PCR kit, followed by a second-round multiplex PCR, size selection and purification. Sequencing of the libraries was carried out on an Illumina HiSeq2000 in paired-end mode with 100 bp reads. The authors processed their data as follows. SOAPnuke was used for read processing, and reads with adapters, uncalled bases, a mean Phred below 15, or no exact constant-primer or identifier match were discarded. COPE v1.2.5 was used to merge high-quality paired reads. Clonotypes were defined as unique nucleotide sequences and were aligned to IMGT TRB V, D and J references using MiTCR v1.1. Analysis was restricted to V-J combinations with a frequency above 0.0001, which covered roughly 99% of repertoires. A TCR clonal expansion and chaos score per V-J combination was defined as the ratio of F50 clonal expansion to chaos observed in the TCRdist matrix. Welch's t-statistics and random forest were used to narrow the features down to around 13 V-J combinations, which were then fed into a naive Bayes classifier. The similarity between thyroid and blood repertoires was quantified using the Morisita-Horn index. Starting from the raw public reads, TCRdb applied fastp trimming at Q25, assembled clones with MiXCR and retained in-frame beta chains. Records with the same CDR3 protein are collapsed into one entry carrying the most frequent genes and DNA. The V and J calls shown here were made by TCRdb, not taken from the authors' results. The sample table records 450,000 to 600,000 distinct CDR3 sequences; about two fifths of these occur just once. The top ten clonotypes cover around 4.6% of the sample.

This clonotype occurred a few times. Its antigen target is currently unknown. There are no base qualities to consult, and no much larger clone falls within one base. Hyperthyroidism patients were newly diagnosed, were aged 18 to 65 years, and had a disease duration under 2 months. Patients with other autoimmune diseases, uncontrolled infections, pregnancy or lactation were excluded. Clinical symptoms, serum thyroxine, TRAb, thyroid ultrasound and orbital computed tomography formed the basis of the diagnosis. Total RNA was extracted using Trizol reagent, and RNA quality was checked on an Agilent 2100 Bioanalyzer. The CDR1 and CDR2 encoded by the germline V gene are MNHNS and SASEGT. From the cysteine up to the phenylalanine, the CDR3 has a length of 16 residues. Only the CDR3 DNA is retained, 48 bases long and in frame from the first base. Germline trimming: 4 bases from V, 5 bases from J; junction bases outside gene matches: 8.

Broader findings and caveats from the paper: In validation, the model predicted ophthalmopathy progression with 55% to 71% sensitivity and approximately 78% specificity; some twelve predicted patients were CT-confirmed with GO in a median of around 6.5 months. No statistical method was used to predetermine the sample size, and group allocation was not hidden from the investigators. Most expanded thyroid clonotypes with frequency above 0.001 were also detected in blood, suggesting blood repertoires may reflect the thyroid immune response. Ophthalmopathy was separated from stable hyperthyroidism by the 13-signature model with roughly 90% sensitivity and around 81% specificity in cross-validation and with 80%/75% in the test set.

This clonotype was obtained from an adult man with Graves' hyperthyroidism. The rearranged segments are TRBV6-1 and TRBJ2-5; TRBD2 matches 12 bases in the middle. The specimen sequenced was peripheral blood or thyroid tissue (not recorded which). The nucleotides read TGTGCCAGCAGTGGACCGGAACTAGCGGGAGGCGAGACCCAGTACTTC. It specifies CASSGPELAGGETQYF.